The 18 T cell receptor beta chains reported below all come from one sample, sequenced in a study of response to subunit inactivated influenza vaccine. TCRdb passed the RT-PCR reads through MiXCR, listing each CDR3 protein once. The data show 500,000 to 700,000 distinct CDR3 sequences, with roughly 25% seen just once and 2.5% to 3% held by the top ten. These same records also appear under a second study, on T cells expressing NK-cell markers. From that study: UMI-tagged 5'RACE template switching yielded the TCR beta cDNA.

The sequenced sample was CD4+ T cells sorted from PBMCs, obtained roughly 13 days after vaccination. These receptors all stem from a man aged 45-65 years who received an inactivated influenza vaccine.

Only a few counts were recorded for this clonotype. The V gene is TRBV12-3 or TRBV12-4, the J gene TRBJ2-1; D gene uncertain. V was pared by 5 bases and J by 13 bases, with 15 bases between. The length of the CDR3 is 12 residues. The CDR3 reads CASSEPSAYQFF. CDR3 nucleotides: TGTGCCAGCAGTGAACCAAGTGCTTACCAGTTCTTC.

The chain joins TRBV5-1 to TRBJ2-7; 8 bases are a match to TRBD1. The V gene's germline CDR1 is SGHRS and CDR2 YFSETQ. V dropped 4 bases and J dropped 5; count of bases not matched to a gene: 8. The CDR3 has 14 amino acids. The CDR3 sequence is CASSADRGSDEQYF. The CDR3 DNA sequence: TGCGCCAGCAGCGCAGACAGGGGTAGCGACGAGCAGTACTTC. The full variable domain, rest sourced from reference TRBV5-1 and TRBJ2-7, is KAGVTQTPRYLIKTRGQQVTLSCSPISGHRSVSWYQQTPGQGLQFLFEYFSETQRNKGNFPGRFSGRQFSNSRSEMNVSTLELGDSALYLCASSADRGSDEQYFGPGTRLTVT.

This clonotype was recorded many times. The chain carries TRBV7-3 and TRBJ2-1; 7 bases fit TRBD2. Germline lookup yields CDR1 SGHTA and CDR2 FQGTGA. J lost 3 bases, V lost 3 bases, and 5 bases had no gene match. This CDR3 comprises 15 residues. CDR3 sequence: CASSFASGGYNEQFF. The DNA for the CDR3 is TGTGCCAGCAGCTTTGCTAGCGGAGGCTACAATGAGCAGTTCTTC.

The CDR3 coding sequence is TGCAGCGTTGAAGGTGACAGCTACGAGCAGTACTTC. Amino acid sequence: CSVEGDSYEQYF. V is TRBV29-1 and J is TRBJ2-7; a possible D gene is TRBD1 (5 bases). The CDR3 runs 12 residues. The germline V gene encodes CDR1 SQVTM and CDR2 ANQGSEA. Deletions cut 1 base from V and 3 bases from J, with 7 bases between.

This chain connects TRBV15 to TRBJ2-2, with D unclear. The length of the CDR3 is 12 residues. Germline V CDR1 and CDR2: LNHNV, YYDKDF (reference sequence). The V end was cut by 5 bases, the J end by 5 bases, with 6 bases between. CDR3 bases: TGTGCCACCAGCTCGCCGACCGGGGAGCTGTTTTTT. Protein sequence: CATSSPTGELFF.

The CDR3: CASSQVGPSVYGYTF. CDR3 coding DNA: TGCGCCAGCAGCCAAGTTGGGCCTTCTGTCTATGGCTACACCTTC. The genes are TRBV4-1 and TRBJ1-2; D gene ambiguous. Germline lookup yields CDR1 MGHRA and CDR2 YSYEKL. Deletions cut 1 base from V and 4 bases from J, with 13 bases between. The CDR3 runs 15 residues.

The count of this clonotype is one. The chain has TRBV9 and TRBJ2-3; 10 bases are a match to TRBD2. The CDR3 has 16 residues. V shed 4 bases and J 1 base; nucleotides not matched to a gene: 6. Germline CDR1 reads SGDLS; CDR2 reads YYNGEE. The CDR3 loop is CASSISGTSGTDTQYF. In DNA, the CDR3 is TGTGCCAGCAGCATATCCGGGACTAGCGGCACAGATACGCAGTATTTT.

This clonotype was seen a few times. Here the CDR3 reads CASSFWGASEKLFF. For the CDR3, the DNA is TGTGCCAGCAGTTTTTGGGGGGCGTCGGAAAAACTGTTTTTT. This chain links TRBV27 with TRBJ1-4, with a weak D call TRBD1 (6 bases). The CDR3 totals 14 residues. Trimming stripped 3 bases from V and 8 bases from J, with 13 bases between. CDR1 and CDR2 (germline): MNHEY, SMNVEV (reference sequence).

CDR3 bases: TGTGCCAGCAGTTACTCGGGCCTAGCGGGAGCGGGCACAGATACGCAGTATTTT. Translated: CASSYSGLAGAGTDTQYF. The chain couples TRBV6-5 to TRBJ2-3, with 10 bases fitting TRBD2. Germline V CDR1 and CDR2: MNHEY, SVGAGI. The CDR3 length is 18 residues. The ends lost 0 bases at V and 1 base at J; junction bases unmatched: 7.

The chain combines TRBV5-1 with TRBJ1-4, with D perhaps matching TRBD1 (5 bases). Germline V gives CDR1 SGHRS, CDR2 YFSETQ. The ends were cut back, 5 bases at V and 0 bases at J, with 11 bases in the middle. The CDR3 loop spans 15 amino acids. The CDR3 here is CASRVQAATNEKLFF. The CDR3 nucleotides read TGCGCCAGCAGGGTACAGGCCGCAACTAATGAAAAACTGTTTTTT. The full variable domain, rest sourced from reference TRBV5-1 and TRBJ1-4, is KAGVTQTPRYLIKTRGQQVTLSCSPISGHRSVSWYQQTPGQGLQFLFEYFSETQRNKGNFPGRFSGRQFSNSRSEMNVSTLELGDSALYLCASRVQAATNEKLFFGSGTQLSVL.

This clonotype showed up just a few times. The rearrangement joins TRBV4-2 to TRBJ2-2; TRBD1 is a possible D gene (5 bases). Deletions cut 1 base from V and 2 bases from J, with 11 bases between. The CDR3 contains 16 residues. Per the germline V gene, CDR1 is LGHNA and CDR2 is YNFKEQ. The DNA of the CDR3 is TGTGCCAGCAGCCAAGGGGTTAGGGGTAACACCGGGGAGCTGTTTTTT. Protein product: CASSQGVRGNTGELFF.

This clonotype was found a few times. The chain joins TRBV28 to TRBJ1-2; the D gene is possibly TRBD1 (5 bases). Looked up from germline, CDR1 is MDHEN and CDR2 is SYDVKM. The CDR3 contains 13 residues. V lost 8 bases to trimming and J lost 4 bases, with 14 bases between them. CDR3 nucleotide sequence: TGTGCCAGCGGACGGGGGGGATTCTATGGCTACACCTTC. Its protein product is CASGRGGFYGYTF.

CDR3 nucleotides: TGTGCCAGCCTCCTCGCGGATGAGCAGTTCTTC. It translates to CASLLADEQFF. The chain carries TRBV12-3 or TRBV12-4 and TRBJ2-1; D is uncertain. Deletions cut 8 bases from V and 8 bases from J, with 10 bases between. The CDR3 extends over 11 amino acids.

The chain couples TRBV6-1 to TRBJ2-7; TRBD1 agrees at 8 bases. Germline lookup yields CDR1 MNHNS and CDR2 SASEGT. The J segment lost 5 bases and the V segment lost 6 bases, leaving 12 bases of the junction unmatched. CDR3 size: 15 residues. CDR3 amino acids: CASRRSDRGGDEQYF. The CDR3 nucleotides are TGTGCCAGCAGGCGCTCCGACAGGGGTGGTGACGAGCAGTACTTC.

This clonotype has a single count. The V gene is TRBV6-1, the J gene TRBJ2-6; 9 nucleotides match TRBD1. Trimming cost V 5 bases and J 4 bases; bases outside gene matches: 12. The CDR3 has 18 residues. CDR1 and CDR2 (germline): MNHNS, SASEGT. The CDR3 here is CASSTVPGQGSGANVLTF. DNA of the CDR3: TGTGCCAGCAGTACCGTCCCGGGACAGGGATCAGGGGCCAACGTCCTGACTTTC.

CDR3 DNA sequence: TGTGCCAGCAGCTTAGAGGGGCGAAGGGCCTACGAGCAGTACTTC. Translated, it gives CASSLEGRRAYEQYF. This chain joins TRBV7-2 and TRBJ2-7; tentative D call: TRBD1 (5 bases). The CDR3 runs to 15 residues. Between the trimmed V and J ends, which lost 1 base and 2 bases, there was a span of 12 bases. Germline CDR1 reads SGHTA; CDR2 reads FQGNSA.

This clonotype was seen only a few times. This sequence joins TRBV20-1 and TRBJ1-5; D is unclear. The V end was cut by 5 bases, the J end by 2 bases, with 10 bases between. The CDR3 loop spans 13 amino acids. CDR1 DFQATT and CDR2 SNEGSKA come from the germline V gene (reference sequence). The CDR3 loop reads CSAVGRGNQPQHF. The CDR3 nucleotides are TGCAGTGCTGTTGGGAGGGGCAATCAGCCCCAGCATTTT.

This chain connects TRBV5-1 to TRBJ2-7; TRBD1 aligns across 8 bases. Trimming removed 4 bases from V and 5 bases from J; junction bases left unmatched: 8. Germline assignment: CDR1 SGHRS and CDR2 YFSETQ. The CDR3 is 14 residues long. In nucleotides, the CDR3 is TGCGCCAGCAGCCGGGACAGGCCTCGGGACGAGCAGTACTTC. Encoded protein: CASSRDRPRDEQYF. The full variable domain, with the rest looked up from reference TRBV5-1 and TRBJ2-7, is KAGVTQTPRYLIKTRGQQVTLSCSPISGHRSVSWYQQTPGQGLQFLFEYFSETQRNKGNFPGRFSGRQFSNSRSEMNVSTLELGDSALYLCASSRDRPRDEQYFGPGTRLTVT.